The rows below give T cell receptor beta chains drawn from one sample of a study of cytomegalovirus exposure and HLA in healthy donors. Profiling relied on immunoSEQ multiplex PCR, and the TCRdb table lists in-frame clones only, not all of them. The sample yields under 250,000 clones, about nine tenths seen once. Sequenced sample: PBMCs. The receptor source for this set is a woman between 18 and 29 years old in good health and CMV-seropositive. The CDR3 runs from the conserved cysteine through the conserved F or W. A D gene is named only where the DNA matches it firmly. A row's size may be missing; if present it is once, few, many or a size class.

D gene	J gene	V gene	clone size	CDR3 protein	CDR3 DNA
TRBD1	TRBJ1-1	TRBV13	once	CASSRWTGGTEAFF	TGTGCCAGCAGCCGGTGGACAGGCGGGACTGAAGCTTTCTTT
.	TRBJ2-7	TRBV6-1	.	CASSRYEQYF	TGTGCCAGCAGTCGCTACGAGCAGTACTTC
TRBD1	TRBJ1-2	TRBV6-5	.	CASSYLDRAYGYTF	TGTGCCAGCAGTTACCTCGACAGGGCCTATGGCTACACCTTC
.	TRBJ1-1	TRBV10-2	.	CASSEPGNTEAFF	TGCGCCAGCAGTGAGCCAGGGAACACTGAAGCTTTCTTT
.	TRBJ1-3	TRBV19	.	CASSIGRVRGNTIYF	TGTGCCAGTAGTATCGGCAGGGTGAGAGGAAACACCATATATTTT
.	TRBJ2-1	TRBV28	.	CASSFFSSANYNEQFF	TGTGCCAGCAGTTTTTTTTCTAGCGCGAACTACAATGAGCAGTTCTTC
TRBD2	TRBJ2-1	TRBV27	.	CASSLRGLAGNEQFF	TGTGCCAGCAGTCTCCGCGGACTAGCGGGAAATGAGCAGTTCTTC
.	TRBJ2-7	TRBV19	.	CASSIGSPNEQYF	TGTGCCAGTAGTATCGGGTCTCCCAACGAGCAGTACTTC
TRBD2	TRBJ2-7	TRBV6-5	.	CASSPQLAGGYEQYF	TGTGCCAGCAGTCCTCAACTAGCGGGAGGGTACGAGCAGTACTTC
.	TRBJ2-7	TRBV30	.	CASHRGSEQYF	TGTGCCTCCCACCGGGGTTCCGAGCAGTACTTC
.	TRBJ1-1	TRBV6-5	.	CASSFDIDNTEAFF	TGTGCCAGCAGTTTCGACATAGACAACACTGAAGCTTTCTTT
TRBD1	TRBJ2-3	TRBV6-1	.	CASSELGTGSSDTQYF	TGTGCCAGCAGTGAATTGGGGACAGGGAGTTCAGATACGCAGTATTTT
TRBD1	TRBJ1-2	TRBV27	.	CASSLKATGGSYGYTF	TGTGCCAGCAGTTTAAAAGCGACAGGGGGAAGCTATGGCTACACCTTC
.	TRBJ1-1	TRBV27	.	CASSLTRLRNTEAFF	TGTGCCAGCAGTTTAACCCGTCTGAGGAACACTGAAGCTTTCTTT
TRBD1	TRBJ1-2	TRBV30	.	CAWSGQGIDGYTF	TGTGCCTGGAGTGGACAGGGTATCGATGGCTACACCTTC